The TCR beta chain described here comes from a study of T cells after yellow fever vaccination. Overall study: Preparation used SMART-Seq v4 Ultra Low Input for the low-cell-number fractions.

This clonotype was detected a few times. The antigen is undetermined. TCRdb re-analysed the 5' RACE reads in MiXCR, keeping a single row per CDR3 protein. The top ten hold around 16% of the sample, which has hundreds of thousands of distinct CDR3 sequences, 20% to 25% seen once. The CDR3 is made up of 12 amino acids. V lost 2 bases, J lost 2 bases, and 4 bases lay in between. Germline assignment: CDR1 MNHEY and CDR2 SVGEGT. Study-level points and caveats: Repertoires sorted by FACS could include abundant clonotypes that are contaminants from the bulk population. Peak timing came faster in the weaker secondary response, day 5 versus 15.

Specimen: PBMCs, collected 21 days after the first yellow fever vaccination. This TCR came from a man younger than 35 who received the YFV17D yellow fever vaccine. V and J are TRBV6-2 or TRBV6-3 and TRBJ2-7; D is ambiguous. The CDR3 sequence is CASSYDTYEQYF. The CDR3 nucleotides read TGTGCCAGCAGTTACGACACCTACGAGCAGTACTTC.